This T cell receptor beta chain appears in the sequencing data of a study of molecular identifiers for immune sequencing clone quantification. J gave up 1 base and V 7 bases, and 6 bases lay outside the gene matches. Germline V gene data show CDR1 as LNHDA and CDR2 as SQIVND (reference sequence). This CDR3 is 15 amino acids long. TCRdb independently ran MiXCR on the PCR reads; one entry per CDR3 protein. This sample has approximately 680,000 distinct CDR3 sequences, with approximately 24% found just once. This clonotype was counted many times. The specimen sequenced was naive CD8+ T cells from blood, with Jurkat cell RNA spiked in. Described subset: FACS-sorted CD8+CD4-CCR7+CD45RA+ naive T cells. The J gene is TRBJ2-1, the V gene TRBV19, with 8 bases aligning to TRBD2. The TCR originated in a human donor in good health. Some libraries in this study had Jurkat cell RNA spiked in. CDR3 nucleotides: TGTGCCAGTACCCCCGGGACTAGGTCCTACAATGAGCAGTTCTTC. Translated, it gives CASTPGTRSYNEQFF.